Listed below are T cell receptor beta chains from one sample, sequenced in a study of beta chain features in type 1 diabetes. The repertoire was sequenced with immunoSEQ multiplex PCR; TCRdb's copy has only in-frame clones and lacks some. The sample contains around 600,000 clones, roughly an eighth of which appear only once. The sample was naive CD4+ T cells from blood. The source is a man aged 30 to 39 with type 1 diabetes. CDR3s include the opening cysteine and the closing phenylalanine or tryptophan. Each record gives: V gene, D gene, J gene, CDR3 protein. A D gene is named only where the DNA matches it firmly.

TRBV14	NA	TRBJ2-2	CASSSGLAGELFF
TRBV5-8	NA	TRBJ1-5	CASSLAGGEQPQHF
TRBV25-1	NA	TRBJ2-7	CASSEPASSYEQYF
TRBV7-9	NA	TRBJ2-6	CASSWSGSGANVLTF
TRBV5-4	TRBD2	TRBJ2-1	CASSQDTAGEYNEQFF
TRBV7-9	TRBD1	TRBJ2-7	CASSLLGTGAYEQYF
TRBV7-9	NA	TRBJ1-1	CASSPPSDFEAFF
TRBV5-4	NA	TRBJ2-5	CASSVDQETQYF
TRBV27	TRBD2	TRBJ2-1	CASSTQTSSGPHRPFF
TRBV7-3	TRBD1	TRBJ1-2	CASSLDRGLHGYTF
TRBV28	TRBD1	TRBJ2-7	CASSFQRGTGKHEQYF
TRBV6-5	NA	TRBJ2-3	CASSYGLDPYYDTQYF
TRBV11-2	NA	TRBJ2-3	CASSLDSTDTQYF
TRBV7-2	TRBD1	TRBJ2-7	CASTPGTGAYEQYF
TRBV5-1	NA	TRBJ2-7	CASSLVVSIGEQYF
TRBV18	NA	TRBJ1-5	CASSPGSNQPQHF
TRBV19	NA	TRBJ2-7	CASSAGEAYEQYF
TRBV5-4	TRBD1	TRBJ2-5	CASSHPGQANQETQYF
TRBV18	NA	TRBJ1-5	CASSQGDGNQPQHF
TRBV10-3	TRBD1	TRBJ1-1	CAISDRTGVTEAFF
TRBV5-6	TRBD1	TRBJ1-5	CASSADRVGQPQHF
TRBV7-9	NA	TRBJ1-2	CASSFGGNYGYTF
TRBV11-3	TRBD1	TRBJ1-1	CASSPGQGTNTEAFF
TRBV14	TRBD2	TRBJ2-5	CASSQEAGTQETQYF
TRBV7-2	NA	TRBJ2-1	CASSLQGTLSSYNEQFF